A single sample is the source of the 19 T cell receptor beta chains below, sequenced in a study of blood T cell repertoires in COVID-19. Sequencing was performed with immunoSEQ multiplex PCR; in TCRdb, only in-frame clones are kept and a portion is missing. The sample holds under 250,000 clones; nearly 90% are singletons and the top ten take around 4%. Sequencing was done on a sample of PBMCs or T cells enriched from blood (not recorded which). Receptors originate from a woman aged 30 to 39 with acute COVID-19.

CDR3 nucleotides: TGCGCCAGCAGCTTGGAACACTCTGGAAACACCATATATTTT. It is translated as CASSLEHSGNTIYF. V gene TRBV5-1 combines with J gene TRBJ1-3; D gene uncertain. CDR1 and CDR2 (germline): SGHRS, YFSETQ. Trimming cost V 0 bases and J 0 bases, with 4 bases left between them. The CDR3 spans 14 residues.

V gene TRBV4-3 combines with J gene TRBJ2-3; 10 nucleotides align to TRBD2. The CDR3 sequence is 15 residues long. V shed 4 bases and J 2 bases; nucleotides not matched to a gene: 3. The V gene's germline CDR1 is LGHNA and CDR2 YSLEER. CDR3 sequence (DNA): TGCGCCAGCAGCCGAAGCGGGGGGGCCACAGATACGCAGTATTTT. This gives the protein CASSRSGGATDTQYF.

The V and J genes are TRBV19 and TRBJ1-2; D perhaps matches TRBD1 (6 bases). The CDR3 has 15 amino acids. The germline V and J ends were trimmed by 4 bases and 2 bases, with 14 bases remaining between them. Looked up from germline, CDR1 is LNHDA and CDR2 is SQIVND (reference sequence). The CDR3 protein is CASSTRDRPNYGYTF. CDR3 in DNA: TGTGCCAGTAGTACCCGAGACAGGCCGAACTATGGCTACACCTTC.

The J gene is TRBJ1-2, the V gene TRBV18; D gene uncertain. CDR3 length: 15 residues. Trimming shortened V by 6 bases and J by 3 bases, and 17 bases separated the two germline ends. Germline V gene lookup returns CDR1 KGHSH and CDR2 LQKENI. The CDR3 DNA reads as TGTGCCAGCTCGTCCACTAGTACTGCCGACTATGGCTACACCTTC. It translates to CASSSTSTADYGYTF.

V is TRBV6-2 or TRBV6-3 and J is TRBJ1-1, with 8 bases matching TRBD1. The V gene's germline CDR1 is MNHEY and CDR2 SVGEGT. This CDR3 has 16 amino acids. The ends lost 2 bases at V and 2 bases at J; junction bases unmatched: 7. The CDR3 DNA sequence: TGTGCCAGCAGTTACAAAACCGGGACAGGTAACACTGAAGCTTTCTTT. Translating it yields CASSYKTGTGNTEAFF.

The chain couples TRBV5-1 to TRBJ2-7; 7 nucleotides match TRBD2. V lost 0 bases, J lost 0 bases, and 12 bases stayed unmatched. The germline V gene encodes CDR1 SGHRS and CDR2 YFSETQ. The length of the CDR3 is 18 residues. DNA for the CDR3: TGCGCCAGCAGCTTGGCAGGTAGCGGGCCTCTAAGCTCCTACGAGCAGTACTTC. Protein sequence: CASSLAGSGPLSSYEQYF.

This chain joins TRBV11-2 and TRBJ1-2, with D unclear. V shed 7 bases and J shed 6 bases, with 24 bases lying between them. The CDR3 length is 16 residues. The germline V gene has CDR1 SGHAT and CDR2 FQNNGV. CDR3 region: CASTILGRVRNHGYTF. The CDR3 DNA follows: TGTGCCAGCACCATCCTAGGTCGGGTACGCAACCATGGCTACACCTTC.

This clone was counted a single time. V usage is TRBV5-6 and J usage is TRBJ1-2; 9 positions match TRBD1. Per germline, CDR1 SGHDT and CDR2 YYEEEE. V shed 2 bases, J shed 0 bases, and the junction held 2 bases outside the gene matches. This CDR3 is built from 15 residues. DNA for the CDR3: TGTGCCAGCAGCTTTGGGACAGGGACTAACTATGGCTACACCTTC. This encodes CASSFGTGTNYGYTF.

V is TRBV28 and J is TRBJ2-3; D is possibly TRBD1 (5 bases). The V and J ends lost 3 bases and 5 bases respectively, with 9 bases between them. The CDR3 is made up of 13 amino acids. Germline V gives CDR1 MDHEN, CDR2 SYDVKM. The CDR3 DNA reads as TGTGCCAGCAGTTTGGGCAGGGAAGATACGCAGTATTTT. Its protein product is CASSLGREDTQYF.

The rearrangement joins TRBV19 to TRBJ1-2; D not resolved. This CDR3 has 16 amino acids. Trimming cost V 1 base and J 7 bases, with 19 bases left between them. The germline CDR1 and CDR2 sequences are LNHDA and SQIVND (reference sequence). The DNA for the CDR3 is TGTGCCAGTAGTATAGCGCCCGGGCCATCAGGAGGTGGCTACACCTTC. Translation gives CASSIAPGPSGGGYTF.

The chain links TRBV7-2 to TRBJ1-3; D is ambiguous. The germline gives CDR1 SGHTA, CDR2 FQGNSA. Trimming removed 0 bases from V and 0 bases from J, with 9 bases in between. CDR3 size: 16 residues. CDR3 in DNA: TGTGCCAGCAGCTTAGCGCAGGTCCACTCTGGAAACACCATATATTTT. Translation gives CASSLAQVHSGNTIYF.

The V and J genes are TRBV7-6 and TRBJ2-2; perhaps TRBD1 as D (5 bases). The CDR3 runs to 15 residues. The germline V and J ends were trimmed by 5 bases and 3 bases, with 13 bases remaining between them. The germline V gene encodes CDR1 SGHVS and CDR2 FNYEAQ. CDR3 region: CASSPVGVYTGELFF. The CDR3 coding sequence is TGTGCCAGCAGCCCGGTAGGGGTATACACCGGGGAGCTGTTTTTT.

The genes are TRBV9 and TRBJ1-5; D is unresolved. Germline CDR1 and CDR2: SGDLS and YYNGEE. There are 15 residues in the CDR3. Trimming removed 2 bases at V and 0 bases at J, with 9 bases between. The CDR3 loop is CASSVDGSSNQPQHF. In DNA form, the CDR3 reads TGTGCCAGCAGCGTCGACGGGTCTAGCAATCAGCCCCAGCATTTT.

The chain has TRBV10-2 and TRBJ1-6; D might be TRBD1 (5 bases). Looked up from germline, CDR1 is WSHSY and CDR2 is SAAADI. The CDR3 covers 16 residues. The V gene lost 10 bases and the J gene lost 8 bases, with 24 bases spanning the gap. CDR3 amino acids: CATSHGREGWDSPLHF. For the CDR3, the DNA is TGCGCCACTTCACATGGCAGGGAAGGGTGGGATTCACCCCTCCACTTT.

This rearrangement joins TRBV2 to TRBJ1-2; D is unclear. CDR1 SNHLY and CDR2 FYNNEI come from the germline V gene. V was shortened by 2 bases and J by 8 bases, with 18 bases between the two germline ends. The CDR3 runs 15 residues. This CDR3 is CASSELVNPARGYTF. The CDR3 nucleotides are TGTGCCAGCAGTGAACTTGTGAACCCAGCGAGGGGCTACACCTTC.

The CDR3 is CASSQDIGQGIMTQYF. The CDR3 coding sequence is TGTGCCAGCAGCCAAGATATAGGACAGGGGATAATGACCCAGTACTTC. The chain has TRBV14 and TRBJ2-5; 9 bases fit TRBD1. In germline, CDR1 is SGHDN, CDR2 FVKESK. With 0 bases clipped from V and 7 bases from J, the junction kept 9 bases outside the gene matches. The CDR3 totals 16 residues.

The rearrangement links TRBV5-6 to TRBJ1-2, with D uncertain. V was clipped by 1 base and J by 6 bases, with 4 bases between them. Germline CDR1 and CDR2: SGHDT and YYEEEE. This CDR3 contains 11 residues. The CDR3 region is CASSLQDGYTF. CDR3 nucleotides: TGTGCCAGCAGCTTGCAGGATGGCTACACCTTC.

This chain joins TRBV12-3 or TRBV12-4 and TRBJ2-7; D may be TRBD1 (6 bases). CDR3 length equals 12 residues. Trimming took 5 bases from V and 6 from J, leaving 11 bases between them. CDR3 sequence: CASSEMTGEQYF. The DNA for the CDR3 is TGTGCCAGCAGTGAGATGACAGGCGAGCAGTACTTC.

The V and J genes are TRBV7-2 and TRBJ2-3, with 10 bases that match TRBD2. V trimming: 5 bases; J trimming: 2 bases; junction bases outside the gene matches: 7. There are 16 residues in the CDR3. From germline, CDR1 is SGHTA and CDR2 FQGNSA. CDR3 in amino acids: CASSAQLAGLTDTQYF. In nucleotides, the CDR3 is TGTGCCAGCAGCGCGCAACTAGCGGGGCTCACAGATACGCAGTATTTT.